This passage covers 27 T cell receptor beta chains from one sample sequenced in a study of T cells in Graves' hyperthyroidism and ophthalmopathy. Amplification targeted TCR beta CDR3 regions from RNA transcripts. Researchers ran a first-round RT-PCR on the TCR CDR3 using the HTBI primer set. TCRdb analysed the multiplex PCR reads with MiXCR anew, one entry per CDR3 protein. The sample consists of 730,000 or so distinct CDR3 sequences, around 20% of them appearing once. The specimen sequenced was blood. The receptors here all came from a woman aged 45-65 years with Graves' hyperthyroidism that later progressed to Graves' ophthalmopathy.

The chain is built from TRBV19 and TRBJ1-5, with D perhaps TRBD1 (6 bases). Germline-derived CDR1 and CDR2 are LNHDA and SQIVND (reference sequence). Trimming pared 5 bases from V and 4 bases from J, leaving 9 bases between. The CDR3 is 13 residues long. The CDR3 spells CASSAGANQPQHF. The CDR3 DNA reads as TGTGCCAGTAGTGCGGGGGCAAATCAGCCCCAGCATTTT.

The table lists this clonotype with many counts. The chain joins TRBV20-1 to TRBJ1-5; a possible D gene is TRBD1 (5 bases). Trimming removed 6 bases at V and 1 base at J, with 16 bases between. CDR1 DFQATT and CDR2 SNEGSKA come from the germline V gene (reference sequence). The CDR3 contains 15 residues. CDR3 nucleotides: TGCAGTGCCTCCCCTGGGGCAGTCAGCAATCAGCCCCAGCATTTT. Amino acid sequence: CSASPGAVSNQPQHF.

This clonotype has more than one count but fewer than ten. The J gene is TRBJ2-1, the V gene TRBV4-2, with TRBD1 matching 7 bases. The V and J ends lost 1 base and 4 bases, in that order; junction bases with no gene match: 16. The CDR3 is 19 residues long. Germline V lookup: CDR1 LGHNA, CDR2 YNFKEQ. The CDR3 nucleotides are TGTGCCAGCAGCCAAGTGATCCCCAGAGGGGGCCAACTATACAATGAGCAGTTCTTC. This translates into CASSQVIPRGGQLYNEQFF.

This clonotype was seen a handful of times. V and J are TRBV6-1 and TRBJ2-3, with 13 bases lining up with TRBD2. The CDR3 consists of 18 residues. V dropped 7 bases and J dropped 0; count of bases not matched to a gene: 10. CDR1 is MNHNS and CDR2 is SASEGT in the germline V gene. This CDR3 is CASKSGTSGEPSTDTQYF. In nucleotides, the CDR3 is TGTGCCAGCAAGTCAGGGACTAGCGGGGAGCCCAGCACAGATACGCAGTATTTT.

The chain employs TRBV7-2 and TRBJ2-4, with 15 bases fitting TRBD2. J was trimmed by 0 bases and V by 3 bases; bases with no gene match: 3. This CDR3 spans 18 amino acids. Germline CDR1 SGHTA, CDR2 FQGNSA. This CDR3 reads CASSFRTSGGEAKNIQYF. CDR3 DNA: TGTGCCAGCAGCTTCCGGACTAGCGGGGGGGAAGCCAAAAACATTCAGTACTTC.

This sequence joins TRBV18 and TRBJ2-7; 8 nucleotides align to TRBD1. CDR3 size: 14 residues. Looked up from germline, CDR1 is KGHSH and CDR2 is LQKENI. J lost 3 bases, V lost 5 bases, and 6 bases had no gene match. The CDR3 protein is CASSSQDRDYEQYF. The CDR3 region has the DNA TGTGCCAGCTCATCGCAGGACAGGGACTACGAGCAGTACTTC.

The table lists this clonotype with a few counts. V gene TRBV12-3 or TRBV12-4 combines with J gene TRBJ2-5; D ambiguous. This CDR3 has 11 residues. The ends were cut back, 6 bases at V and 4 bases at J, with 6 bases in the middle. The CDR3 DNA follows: TGTGCCAGCAGCACAGCAGAGACCCAGTACTTC. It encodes CASSTAETQYF.

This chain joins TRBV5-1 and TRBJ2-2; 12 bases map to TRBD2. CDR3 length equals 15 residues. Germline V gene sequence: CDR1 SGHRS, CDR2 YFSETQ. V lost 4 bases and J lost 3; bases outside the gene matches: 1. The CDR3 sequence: CASSRTSGDTGELFF. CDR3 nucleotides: TGCGCCAGCAGCAGGACTAGCGGGGACACCGGGGAGCTGTTTTTT.

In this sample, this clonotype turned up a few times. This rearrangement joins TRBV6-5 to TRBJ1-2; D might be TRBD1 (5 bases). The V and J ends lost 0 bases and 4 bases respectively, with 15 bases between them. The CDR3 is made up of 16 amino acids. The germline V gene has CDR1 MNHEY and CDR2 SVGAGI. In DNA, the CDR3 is TGTGCCAGCAGTTACTCGATCGGGGCGGATCGCTATGGCTACACCTTC. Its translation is CASSYSIGADRYGYTF.

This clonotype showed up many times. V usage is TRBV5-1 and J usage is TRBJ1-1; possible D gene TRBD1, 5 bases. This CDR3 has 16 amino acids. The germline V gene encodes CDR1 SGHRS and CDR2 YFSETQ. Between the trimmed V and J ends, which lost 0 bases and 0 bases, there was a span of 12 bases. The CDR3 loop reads CASSLAGRALNTEAFF. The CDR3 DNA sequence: TGCGCCAGCAGCTTGGCAGGCAGGGCTTTGAACACTGAAGCTTTCTTT.

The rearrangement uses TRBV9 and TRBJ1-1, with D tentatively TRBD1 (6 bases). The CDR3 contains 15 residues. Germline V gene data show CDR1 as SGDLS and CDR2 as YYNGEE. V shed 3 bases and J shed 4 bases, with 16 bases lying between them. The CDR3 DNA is TGTGCCAGCAGCGCGCTTTTCACAGGGATCACTGAAGCTTTCTTT. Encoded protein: CASSALFTGITEAFF.

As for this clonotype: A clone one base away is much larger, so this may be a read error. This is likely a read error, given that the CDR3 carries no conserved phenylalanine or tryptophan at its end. CDR3 loop: CAWTGQSSYNEQFL. CDR3 DNA sequence: TGTGCCTGGACGGGACAAAGCTCCTACAATGAGCAGTTCCTC. V and J are TRBV30 and TRBJ2-1; D perhaps matches TRBD1 (6 bases). The CDR3 totals 14 residues. In germline, CDR1 is GTSNPN, CDR2 SVGIG (reference sequence). V was pared by 4 bases and J by 0 bases, with 10 bases between.

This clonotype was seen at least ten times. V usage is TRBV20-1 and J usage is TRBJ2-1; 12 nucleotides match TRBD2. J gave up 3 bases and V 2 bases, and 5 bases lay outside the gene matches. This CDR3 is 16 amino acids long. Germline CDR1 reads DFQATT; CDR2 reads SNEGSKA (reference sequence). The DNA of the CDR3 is TGCAGTGCTAGACGACTAGCGGGAGCTAGCTACAATGAGCAGTTCTTC. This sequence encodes CSARRLAGASYNEQFF.

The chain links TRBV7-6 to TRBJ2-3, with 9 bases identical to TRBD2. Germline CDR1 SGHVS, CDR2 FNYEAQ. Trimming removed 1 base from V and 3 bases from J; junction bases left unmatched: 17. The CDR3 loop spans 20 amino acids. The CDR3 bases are TGTGCCAGCAGCTTAGGTGGTCTCAGTGGACTAGCGAGGGGAACAGATACGCAGTATTTT. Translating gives CASSLGGLSGLARGTDTQYF.

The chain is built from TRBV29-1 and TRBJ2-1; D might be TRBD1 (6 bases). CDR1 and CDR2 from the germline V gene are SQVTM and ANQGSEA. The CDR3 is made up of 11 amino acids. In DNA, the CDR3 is TGCACATACAGGGAATACAATGAGCAGTTCTTC. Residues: CTYREYNEQFF.

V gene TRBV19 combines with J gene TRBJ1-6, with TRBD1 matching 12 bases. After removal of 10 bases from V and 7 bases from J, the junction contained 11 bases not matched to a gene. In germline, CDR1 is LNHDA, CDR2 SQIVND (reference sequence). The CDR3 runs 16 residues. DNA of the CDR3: TGTGCCACCTCACTCCGGGACAGGGGGCAGAATTCACCCCTCCACTTT. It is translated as CATSLRDRGQNSPLHF.

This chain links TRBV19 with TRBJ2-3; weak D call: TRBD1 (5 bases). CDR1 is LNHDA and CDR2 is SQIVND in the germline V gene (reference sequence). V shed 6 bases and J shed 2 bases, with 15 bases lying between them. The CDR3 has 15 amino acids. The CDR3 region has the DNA TGTGCCAGTAGCCAACGGACAAGACTCACAGATACGCAGTATTTT. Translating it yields CASSQRTRLTDTQYF.

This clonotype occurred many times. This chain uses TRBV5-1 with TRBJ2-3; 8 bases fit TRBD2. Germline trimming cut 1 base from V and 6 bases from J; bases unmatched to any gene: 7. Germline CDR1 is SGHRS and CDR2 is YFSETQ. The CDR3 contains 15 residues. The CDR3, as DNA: TGCGCCAGCAGCTTGCAGTCTAGCGGGCACGATACGCAGTATTTT. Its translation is CASSLQSSGHDTQYF.

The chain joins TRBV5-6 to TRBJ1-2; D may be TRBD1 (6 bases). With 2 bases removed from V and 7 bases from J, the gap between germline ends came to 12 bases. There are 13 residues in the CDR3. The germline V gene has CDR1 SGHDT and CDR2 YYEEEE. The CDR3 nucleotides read TGTGCCAGCAGCTTCTACGGGGGCGGTGGCTACACCTTC. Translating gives CASSFYGGGGYTF.

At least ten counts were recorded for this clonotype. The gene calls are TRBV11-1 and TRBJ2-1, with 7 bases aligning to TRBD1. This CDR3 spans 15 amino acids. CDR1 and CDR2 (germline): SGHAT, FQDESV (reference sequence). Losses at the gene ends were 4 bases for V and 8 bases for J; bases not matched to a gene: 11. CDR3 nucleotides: TGTGCCAGCAGCTCAGACAGGGAATTTCAGGATGAGCAGTTCTTC. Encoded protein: CASSSDREFQDEQFF. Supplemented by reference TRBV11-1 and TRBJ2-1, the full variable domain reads EAEVAQSPRYKITEKSQAVAFWCDPISGHATLYWYRQILGQGPELLVQFQDESVVDDSQLPKDRFSAERLKGVDSTLKIQPAELGDSAMYLCASSSDREFQDEQFFGPGTRLTVL.

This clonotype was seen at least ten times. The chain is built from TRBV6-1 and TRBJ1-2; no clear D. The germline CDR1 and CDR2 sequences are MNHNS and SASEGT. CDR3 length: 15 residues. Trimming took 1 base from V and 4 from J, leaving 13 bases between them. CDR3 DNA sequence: TGTGCCAGCAGTGAAGAGATGAGGACTTTCTATGGCTACACCTTC. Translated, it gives CASSEEMRTFYGYTF.

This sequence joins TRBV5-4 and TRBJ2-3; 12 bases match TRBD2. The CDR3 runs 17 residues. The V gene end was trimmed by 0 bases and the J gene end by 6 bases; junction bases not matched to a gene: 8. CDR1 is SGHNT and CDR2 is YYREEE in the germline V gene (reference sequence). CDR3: CASSLVLAGGLGDTQYF. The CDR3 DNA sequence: TGTGCCAGCAGCTTGGTTCTAGCGGGGGGGTTAGGGGATACGCAGTATTTT.

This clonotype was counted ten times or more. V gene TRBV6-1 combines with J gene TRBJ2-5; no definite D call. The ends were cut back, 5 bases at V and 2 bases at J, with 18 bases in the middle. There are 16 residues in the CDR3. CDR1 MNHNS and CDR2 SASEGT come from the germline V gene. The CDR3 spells CASSLQTSVSQETQYF. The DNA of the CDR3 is TGTGCCAGCAGTCTACAGACCTCCGTGTCACAAGAGACCCAGTACTTC.

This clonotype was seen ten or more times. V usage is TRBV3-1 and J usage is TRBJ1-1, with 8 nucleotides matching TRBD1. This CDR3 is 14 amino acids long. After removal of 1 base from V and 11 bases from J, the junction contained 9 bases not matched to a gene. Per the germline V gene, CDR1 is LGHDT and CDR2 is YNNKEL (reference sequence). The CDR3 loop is CASSQAAGGVLAFF. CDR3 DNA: TGTGCCAGCAGCCAAGCTGCAGGGGGCGTATTGGCTTTCTTT.

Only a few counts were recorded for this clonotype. This CDR3 is CASSHRHIRNTDTQYF. CDR3 bases: TGTGCCAGCAGCCACAGACATATCCGAAACACAGATACGCAGTATTTT. V and J are TRBV14 and TRBJ2-3; D unresolved. The CDR3 is 16 residues long. The V end was cut by 3 bases, the J end by 2 bases, with 15 bases between. From germline, CDR1 is SGHDN and CDR2 FVKESK.

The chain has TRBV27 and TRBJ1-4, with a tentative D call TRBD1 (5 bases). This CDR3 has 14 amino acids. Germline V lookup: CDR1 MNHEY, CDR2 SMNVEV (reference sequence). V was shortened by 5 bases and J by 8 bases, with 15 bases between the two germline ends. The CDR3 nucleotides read TGTGCCAGCAGTCGACAGACACCGGGGGAAAAACTGTTTTTT. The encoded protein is CASSRQTPGEKLFF.

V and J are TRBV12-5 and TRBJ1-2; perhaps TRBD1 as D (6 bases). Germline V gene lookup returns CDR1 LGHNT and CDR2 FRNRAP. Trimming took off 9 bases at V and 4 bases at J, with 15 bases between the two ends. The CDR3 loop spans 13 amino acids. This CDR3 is CASGVGGLYGYTF. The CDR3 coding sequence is TGTGCTAGCGGGGTCGGGGGCCTCTATGGCTACACCTTC.